A selection of T cell receptor beta chains follows, all from one sample in a study of beta chain features in type 1 diabetes. The protocol was immunoSEQ multiplex PCR, while the TCRdb copy is restricted to in-frame clones and leaves out a portion. The table has around 250,000 clones, 24% seen once. Specimen: naive CD4+ T cells from blood. The source is a woman under 40 with type 1 diabetes. Each CDR3 is given with its conserved first and last residue. Clone size appears in some rows only: once, few, many, or a class for an expanded clone.

TRBJ1-1,TRBV29-1,few,13,CSVERQGNTEAFF
TRBJ2-2,TRBV7-8,.,19,CASSTTSGRANRGPGELFF
TRBJ2-1,TRBV5-1,.,15,CASSELAGDYNEQFF
TRBJ2-7,TRBV30,few,14,CAWSPSLLTGEQYF
TRBJ2-1,TRBV30,few,13,CAWSTRSYNEQFF
TRBJ2-7,TRBV29-1,.,14,CSVEYRQAPYEQYF
TRBJ2-1,TRBV29-1,.,12,CSVLTWGDEQFF
TRBJ2-4,TRBV19,.,16,CASSIVSGLAKNIQYF
TRBJ2-2,TRBV7-3,few,12,CASSPAGGELFF
TRBJ1-5,TRBV25-1,.,14,CASSEGGGNQPQHF
TRBJ1-2,TRBV9,few,15,CASSGPQGFNYGYTF
TRBJ1-5,TRBV27,.,15,CASSSGTVGNQPQHF
TRBJ2-5,TRBV4-1,few,14,CASSSVGLQETQYF
TRBJ2-1,TRBV5-1,few,16,CASSLTRGNSYNEQFF
TRBJ1-1,TRBV20-1,.,10,CSQGETEAFF
TRBJ2-1,TRBV4-1,.,16,CASSLVGTSGRHEQFF
TRBJ2-1,TRBV7-9,.,13,CAIAAFAYNEQFF
TRBJ2-1,TRBV11-3,few,15,CASSFRLSSYNEQFF
TRBJ2-1,TRBV5-1,.,15,CASTGTSATYNEQFF
TRBJ1-1,TRBV18,.,15,CASSPGQVAGTEAFF
TRBJ2-5,TRBV28,.,14,CASSLTSGRETQYF
TRBJ1-1,TRBV4-1,.,15,CAIGEVGRENTEAFF
TRBJ2-7,TRBV7-2,few,15,CASSLRTSGTYEQYF
TRBJ1-4,TRBV6-5,few,12,CASSLDREKLFF
TRBJ2-7,TRBV6-5,few,14,CASSIDDSYHEQYF
TRBJ2-3,TRBV5-1,few,12,CASSLVADTQYF
TRBJ2-1,TRBV9,few,15,CASSVQAGVSNEQFF
TRBJ2-1,TRBV18,.,11,CASSPSDEQFF
TRBJ1-2,TRBV29-1,.,12,CSVIEGDYGYTF
TRBJ2-1,TRBV4-2,.,17,CASSLDSGSSSYNEQFF
TRBJ1-1,TRBV29-1,few,13,CSVEHTENTEAFF
TRBJ1-1,TRBV6-1,.,13,CASSLTENTEAFF
TRBJ2-1,TRBV27,.,15,CASSVRDISYNEQFF